Listed below are T cell receptor beta chains from one sample, sequenced in a study of T-cell reconstitution after alpha-beta-depleted transplantation in children. TCRdb analysed the PCR reads with MiXCR anew, one entry per CDR3 protein. The profile shows about 270,000 distinct CDR3 sequences, roughly 9.5% of them singletons. Sequencing used PBMCs from the stem cell graft donor, obtained from the stem cell graft. These receptors were collected from a human donor who donated a stem cell graft to a child with SCID. The CDR3 runs from the conserved cysteine through the conserved F or W. A D gene is named only where the DNA matches it firmly. Where a row states a size, it is once, few, many or the class of an expanded clone; other rows omit it.

j_call clone_size v_call cdr3_length d_call cdr3_aa cdr3_nt
TRBJ1-1 - TRBV5-1 13 TRBD1 CASSSDGDRGAFF TGCGCCAGCAGCTCGGACGGGGACAGGGGAGCTTTCTTT
TRBJ1-1 few TRBV5-1 14 - CASSLGGQGTEAFF TGCGCCAGCAGCTTGGGGGGCCAGGGCACTGAAGCTTTCTTT
TRBJ2-5 - TRBV7-7 15 - CASSLAPGVLETQYF TGTGCCAGCAGCTTAGCTCCGGGGGTCCTGGAGACCCAGTACTTC
TRBJ2-1 - TRBV11-2 13 - CASSLASRNEQFF TGTGCCAGCAGCTTGGCCTCACGGAATGAGCAGTTCTTC
TRBJ2-3 few TRBV20-1 16 TRBD2 CSARAGLAGHTDTQYF TGCAGTGCTAGAGCGGGACTAGCGGGACACACAGATACGCAGTATTTT
TRBJ2-7 many TRBV12-3/TRBV12-4 14 - CASSPRRQTYEQYF TGTGCCAGCAGTCCCCGTCGGCAGACCTACGAGCAGTACTTC
TRBJ2-1 many TRBV15 16 TRBD1 CATSPLPRDRVGEVFF TGTGCCACCAGCCCGCTCCCCCGGGACAGGGTTGGGGAAGTGTTCTTC
TRBJ2-3 many TRBV6-2/TRBV6-3 16 TRBD1 CASRTYRGRDTDTQYF TGTGCCAGCAGAACTTACAGGGGGCGGGACACAGATACGCAGTATTTT
TRBJ1-1 - TRBV10-3 11 - CAIQGDTEAFF TGTGCCATACAAGGGGACACTGAAGCTTTCTTT
TRBJ2-2 many TRBV29-1 13 TRBD1 CSVGQGITGELFF TGCAGCGTCGGACAGGGGATCACCGGGGAGCTGTTTTTT
TRBJ1-5 - TRBV12-3/TRBV12-4 15 - CASTLTGGNSRPQHF TGTGCCAGCACCCTCACGGGGGGGAACTCGCGGCCTCAGCATTTT
TRBJ1-2 many TRBV2 17 TRBD1 CASSPPGQGVVYGGYTF TGTGCCAGCAGTCCACCGGGACAGGGGGTAGTTTATGGTGGCTACACCTTC
TRBJ2-5 - TRBV20-1 14 - CSARFPGGQETQYF TGCAGTGCTAGATTCCCAGGGGGGCAAGAGACCCAGTACTTC
TRBJ2-1 many TRBV5-1 12 - CASSSPRLEQFF TGCGCCAGCAGCTCCCCCCGACTAGAGCAGTTCTTC
TRBJ2-4 - TRBV20-1 11 - CSARGGGIQYF TGCAGTGCAAGGGGGGGGGGCATTCAGTACTTC
TRBJ1-2 few TRBV9 16 TRBD1 CASSASWRQGSGGYTF TGTGCCAGCAGCGCATCCTGGAGACAGGGGTCCGGCGGCTACACCTTC
TRBJ2-1 few TRBV7-3 15 TRBD2 CASSLGGISYNEQFF TGTGCCAGCAGCTTGGGGGGGATCTCCTACAATGAGCAGTTCTTC
TRBJ2-2 few TRBV5-4 16 - CASSPTPNTNTGELFF TGTGCCAGCAGCCCGACTCCTAACACGAACACCGGGGAGCTGTTTTTT
TRBJ2-7 many TRBV5-1 14 - CASSILADDYEQYF TGCGCCAGCAGCATTTTAGCGGATGACTACGAGCAGTACTTC
TRBJ2-3 many TRBV4-1 13 - CASSQESLDTQYF TGCGCCAGCAGCCAAGAGTCCCTAGATACGCAGTATTTT
TRBJ1-1 few TRBV4-1 15 - CASSQGTQAVTEAFF TGCGCCAGCAGCCAAGGAACACAGGCAGTCACTGAAGCTTTCTTT